One sample yielded the 11 T cell receptor beta chains listed below, sequenced in a study of beta chain features in type 1 diabetes. Study-wide findings and caveats: Researchers report that Type 1 diabetes patients had moderately but significantly shorter TCRB CDR3s across all four CD4+ subsets.

Of the isolated RNA, all was reverse transcribed, and so the sequenced material was expressed TCRB transcripts. The method was immunoSEQ multiplex PCR; TCRdb's version includes in-frame clones alone and lacks a portion of them. Here the sample spans some 160,000 clones, approximately 10% being singletons. Which antigens these TCRs recognize remains unknown. The sequencing sample was made of central memory CD4+ T cells from blood. The receptors come from a woman aged 25 to 45 with type 1 diabetes.

The rearrangement links TRBV29-1 to TRBJ1-4, with TRBD1 as a possible D gene (5 bases). There are 11 residues in the CDR3. Germline CDR1 reads SQVTM; CDR2 reads ANQGSEA. Trimming cost V 6 bases and J 7 bases, with 9 bases left between them. CDR3 nucleotide sequence: TGCAGCGTCTTAACAGGTGAAAAACTGTTTTTT. As protein: CSVLTGEKLFF.

This clone has only a few counts. The CDR3 DNA reads TGCGCCAGCACCCCGACAGGGGGAGAGACCCAGTACTTC. Translation gives CASTPTGGETQYF. The chain links TRBV5-1 to TRBJ2-5; 9 positions agree with TRBD1. The V gene end was trimmed by 6 bases and the J gene end by 4 bases; junction bases not matched to a gene: 4. Germline V gene data show CDR1 as SGHRS and CDR2 as YFSETQ. The CDR3 has 13 amino acids.

V gene TRBV2 combines with J gene TRBJ1-2, with D perhaps matching TRBD1 (5 bases). The germline V gene has CDR1 SNHLY and CDR2 FYNNEI. With 3 bases removed from V and 0 bases from J, the gap between germline ends came to 8 bases. There are 14 residues in the CDR3. The CDR3 sequence: CASSDLQANYGYTF. CDR3 nucleotide sequence: TGTGCCAGCAGTGATTTACAGGCTAACTATGGCTACACCTTC.

In DNA, the CDR3 is TGCAGCGTTGATGTGTCCTCGAACACTGAAGCTTTCTTT. This encodes CSVDVSSNTEAFF. J is TRBJ1-1 and V is TRBV29-1; D is undetermined. Germline-derived CDR1 and CDR2 are SQVTM and ANQGSEA. V lost 3 bases to trimming and J lost 1 base, with 9 bases between them. The CDR3 covers 13 residues.

The chain is built from TRBV14 and TRBJ1-1; D is uncertain. Trimming stripped 0 bases from V and 5 bases from J, with 13 bases between. The length of the CDR3 is 15 residues. Germline V gene data show CDR1 as SGHDN and CDR2 as FVKESK. CDR3: CASSQDGNWLTEAFF. Written as DNA, the CDR3 is TGTGCCAGCAGCCAAGATGGTAACTGGTTGACTGAAGCTTTCTTT.

This clone was detected only a few times. The CDR3, as DNA: TGCGCCAGCAGTGAGTCACAGGGGGCATCCTATGGCTACACCTTC. It is translated as CASSESQGASYGYTF. The chain has TRBV10-2 and TRBJ1-2; 9 positions agree with TRBD1. The CDR3 has 15 residues. J was trimmed by 4 bases and V by 0 bases; bases with no gene match: 3. Germline assignment: CDR1 WSHSY and CDR2 SAAADI.

The J gene is TRBJ2-5, the V gene TRBV5-1; tentative D call: TRBD2 (6 bases). The DNA matches TRBJ2-7 better at its end, which makes the J call doubtful. The CDR3 totals 12 residues. Germline-derived CDR1 and CDR2 are SGHRS and YFSETQ. In DNA, the CDR3 is TGCGCCAGCAGCTCTAGCGCCTACGAGCAGTACTTC. Protein product: CASSSSAYEQYF.

The gene calls are TRBV27 and TRBJ2-2; 7 bases map to TRBD1. V was clipped by 1 base and J by 5 bases; unmatched bases: 7. Germline V gene sequence: CDR1 MNHEY, CDR2 SMNVEV (reference sequence). The CDR3 loop spans 16 amino acids. CDR3 sequence: CASSLYQGVGTGELFF. The CDR3 nucleotides read TGTGCCAGCAGTTTATACCAGGGGGTCGGAACCGGGGAGCTGTTTTTT.

In its sample, this clone was seen a few times. In the same sample, other DNA sequences code for this CDR3. The rearrangement joins TRBV5-1 to TRBJ2-1, with a weak D call TRBD2 (5 bases). The length of the CDR3 is 15 residues. Trimming removed 0 bases from V and 3 bases from J, with 10 bases in between. CDR1 and CDR2 from the germline V gene are SGHRS and YFSETQ. Here the CDR3 reads CASSLEGAGYNEQFF. The CDR3 nucleotides read TGCGCCAGCAGCTTGGAGGGAGCTGGCTACAATGAGCAGTTCTTC.

This clone turned up a few times. The V and J genes are TRBV9 and TRBJ2-5, with 10 bases aligning to TRBD2. This CDR3 has 15 amino acids. The J segment lost 5 bases and the V segment lost 2 bases, leaving 6 bases of the junction unmatched. CDR1 and CDR2 (germline): SGDLS, YYNGEE. CDR3: CASSVFSGRYETQYF. The CDR3 nucleotides read TGTGCCAGCAGCGTTTTTAGCGGGAGGTATGAGACCCAGTACTTC. Together with reference TRBV9 and TRBJ2-5, the CDR3 gives the full variable domain: DSGVTQTPKHLITATGQRVTLRCSPRSGDLSVYWYQQSLDQGLQFLIQYYNGEERAKGNILERFSAQQFPDLHSELNLSSLELGDSALYFCASSVFSGRYETQYFGPGTRLLVL.

This clone was seen more than once but under ten times. The chain uses TRBV4-1 and TRBJ2-5, with TRBD2 as a possible D gene (7 bases). With 1 base removed from V and 5 bases from J, the gap between germline ends came to 11 bases. The CDR3 has 14 amino acids. Per germline, CDR1 MGHRA and CDR2 YSYEKL. The CDR3 sequence: CASSQGRGGETQYF. As DNA, the CDR3 is TGCGCCAGCAGCCAAGGCAGGGGAGGGGAGACCCAGTACTTC.